This passage covers 20 T cell receptor beta chains from one sample sequenced in a study of shared T cell receptors in the human thymus. The method was immunoSEQ multiplex PCR; TCRdb's version includes in-frame clones alone and lacks a portion of them. This table holds 550,000 to 800,000 clones, 80% to 90% found once. This sample was also put to use in a study of human thymus T cells.

Source material: thymocytes. These receptors came from a girl less than two years old with a congenital heart defect.

Written as DNA, the CDR3 is TGTGCCACCAGCTTTGCTCCGGAACTACCTAATGAAAAACTGTTTTTT. This translates into CATSFAPELPNEKLFF. This chain links TRBV15 with TRBJ1-4, with D unclear. V lost 5 bases, J lost 3 bases, and 16 bases lay in between. Germline assignment: CDR1 LNHNV and CDR2 YYDKDF (reference sequence). This CDR3 comprises 16 residues.

The V call is TRBV7-9, the J call TRBJ2-2, with a tentative D call TRBD1 (5 bases). Germline assignment: CDR1 SEHNR and CDR2 FQNEAQ (reference sequence). The CDR3 contains 13 residues. V was clipped by 5 bases and J by 9 bases, with 13 bases between them. The CDR3 DNA is TGTGCCAGCAGCGGCCAGGGCGCCAGGGAGCTGTTTTTT. The encoded protein is CASSGQGARELFF.

The rearrangement joins TRBV6-5 to TRBJ2-1, with TRBD1 identical over 7 bases. The J segment lost 1 base and the V segment lost 2 bases, leaving 2 bases of the junction unmatched. This CDR3 comprises 15 residues. CDR1 and CDR2 from the germline V gene are MNHEY and SVGAGI. The CDR3 loop reads CASSYEGASYNEQFF. CDR3 coding DNA: TGTGCCAGCAGTTACGAGGGGGCGTCCTACAATGAGCAGTTCTTC.

The chain uses TRBV5-1 and TRBJ1-1; D gene unclear. Germline V CDR1 and CDR2: SGHRS, YFSETQ. V lost 0 bases, J lost 0 bases, and 18 bases lay in between. The CDR3 has 18 residues. As DNA, the CDR3 is TGCGCCAGCAGCTTGGGTGGGCCTCCCGAACCCATGAACACTGAAGCTTTCTTT. The encoded protein is CASSLGGPPEPMNTEAFF.

The rearrangement uses TRBV7-2 and TRBJ1-2; D is unresolved. The CDR3 consists of 15 residues. V lost 4 bases, J lost 4 bases, and 16 bases lay in between. Germline CDR1 SGHTA, CDR2 FQGNSA. The CDR3 spells CASSSPPGDLYGYTF. The CDR3 nucleotides read TGTGCCAGCAGCTCCCCGCCCGGGGATCTCTATGGCTACACCTTC.

The rearrangement joins TRBV28 to TRBJ2-1; tentative D call: TRBD1 (6 bases). V gave up 5 bases and J gave up 0 bases, with 23 bases separating them. The length of the CDR3 is 19 residues. Germline values: CDR1 MDHEN, CDR2 SYDVKM. CDR3 DNA sequence: TGTGCCAGCAGTCCCCTCAGGGGTGTGCAGGGTACCTCCTACAATGAGCAGTTCTTC. Translating gives CASSPLRGVQGTSYNEQFF. Full variable domain (remainder filled in from reference TRBV28 and TRBJ2-1): DVKVTQSSRYLVKRTGEKVFLECVQDMDHENMFWYRQDPGLGLRLIYFSYDVKMKEKGDIPEGYSVSREKKERFSLILESASTNQTSMYLCASSPLRGVQGTSYNEQFFGPGTRLTVL.

The chain is built from TRBV28 and TRBJ2-7; 7 bases map to TRBD1. The germline gives CDR1 MDHEN, CDR2 SYDVKM. The CDR3 is 14 amino acids. The ends lost 8 bases at V and 0 bases at J; junction bases unmatched: 7. CDR3 sequence: CASSGTVTSYEQYF. The DNA of the CDR3 is TGTGCCAGCTCCGGGACAGTTACCTCCTACGAGCAGTACTTC.

This sequence joins TRBV6-6 and TRBJ1-5, with D possibly TRBD1 on 6 matching bases. The CDR3 loop spans 15 amino acids. The V gene's germline CDR1 is MNHNY and CDR2 SVGAGI (reference sequence). V dropped 6 bases and J dropped 5 bases, with 17 bases sitting between them. DNA for the CDR3: TGTGCCAGCAGCCGCCCCAGGGGAACTCATCAGCCCCAGCATTTT. Residues: CASSRPRGTHQPQHF.

The gene calls are TRBV27 and TRBJ2-1; the match to TRBD2 covers 7 bases. The germline CDR1 and CDR2 sequences are MNHEY and SMNVEV (reference sequence). The V segment lost 3 bases and the J segment 2 bases; nucleotides outside the gene matches: 10. The CDR3 length is 17 residues. The CDR3 nucleotides are TGTGCCAGCAGTTTTATCTCCCTAGCGGAACCCTACAATGAGCAGTTCTTC. As protein: CASSFISLAEPYNEQFF.

This clone was picked up one time. V gene TRBV4-3 combines with J gene TRBJ1-2; 11 bases map to TRBD1. Germline V gives CDR1 LGHNA, CDR2 YSLEER. The CDR3 runs 14 residues. V shed 6 bases and J 5 bases; nucleotides not matched to a gene: 5. The CDR3 DNA is TGCGCCAGCAGGCCCGGGACAGGGGGTTATGGCTACACCTTC. Its protein product is CASRPGTGGYGYTF.

The chain carries TRBV2 and TRBJ2-7; D gene ambiguous. This CDR3 is 15 amino acids long. Trimming took 1 base from V and 2 from J, leaving 12 bases between them. The V gene's germline CDR1 is SNHLY and CDR2 FYNNEI. As DNA, the CDR3 is TGTGCCAGCAGTGAAGTAGAACTTCTACCCTACGAGCAGTACTTC. It translates to CASSEVELLPYEQYF.

This clone was seen a handful of times. The rearrangement links TRBV4-1 to TRBJ1-5; the D gene is possibly TRBD1 (6 bases). V was trimmed by 4 bases and J by 4 bases, leaving 26 bases between them. Germline loops: CDR1 MGHRA, CDR2 YSYEKL. The CDR3 has 19 amino acids. CDR3 bases: TGCGCCAGCAGCCGCAGTCCTTTGGGGGTGGGGGCTTCGAATCAGCCCCAGCATTTT. Encoded protein: CASSRSPLGVGASNQPQHF.

V is TRBV6-6 and J is TRBJ1-5, with a weak D call TRBD1 (6 bases). Germline V gene data show CDR1 as MNHNY and CDR2 as SVGAGI (reference sequence). The CDR3 runs to 12 residues. V shed 6 bases and J shed 11 bases, with 14 bases lying between them. CDR3 sequence (DNA): TGTGCCAGCAGCAACCAGGGGAGAGCCCAGCATTTT. This sequence encodes CASSNQGRAQHF.

The gene calls are TRBV18 and TRBJ2-3, with TRBD2 matching 10 bases. Trimming cost V 3 bases and J 0 bases; bases outside gene matches: 15. Germline assignment: CDR1 KGHSH and CDR2 LQKENI. The CDR3 covers 20 residues. CDR3 bases: TGTGCCAGCTCACCCACGGGTAGCGGGGGGCTGAGCCCTAGCACAGATACGCAGTATTTT. Protein: CASSPTGSGGLSPSTDTQYF.

J is TRBJ2-7 and V is TRBV10-3, with D perhaps matching TRBD2 (5 bases). CDR3 size: 13 residues. Per germline, CDR1 ENHRY and CDR2 SYGVKD. V was cut by 4 bases and J by 11 bases, with 18 bases left in between. The chain's CDR3 is CAISAMAAGGEYF. The CDR3 region has the DNA TGTGCCATCAGTGCGATGGCGGCGGGTGGGGAGTACTTC.

CDR3 in DNA: TGTGCCAGTAGTATCCCTCCGGACAGTAGAGGGTCGGGCCTCAATAGCAATCAGCCCCAGCATTTT. Protein sequence: CASSIPPDSRGSGLNSNQPQHF. This chain joins TRBV19 and TRBJ1-5, with D tentatively TRBD1 (6 bases). V was clipped by 3 bases and J by 0 bases, with 30 bases between them. The CDR3 totals 22 residues. The germline gives CDR1 LNHDA, CDR2 SQIVND (reference sequence).

The genes are TRBV7-2 and TRBJ2-5; 9 positions agree with TRBD2. Germline CDR1 and CDR2: SGHTA and FQGNSA. The CDR3 length is 16 residues. Losses at the gene ends were 0 bases for V and 3 bases for J; bases not matched to a gene: 5. Written as DNA, the CDR3 is TGTGCCAGCAGCTTAGCGTGGCGGGGGGGCGAAGAGACCCAGTACTTC. It yields the protein CASSLAWRGGEETQYF. Drawing the rest from reference TRBV7-2 and TRBJ2-5, the complete variable domain is GAGVSQSPSNKVTEKGKDVELRCDPISGHTALYWYRQSLGQGLEFLIYFQGNSAPDKSGLPSDRFSAERTGGSVSTLTIQRTQQEDSAVYLCASSLAWRGGEETQYFGPGTRLLVL.

V and J are TRBV7-2 and TRBJ2-2, with 12 positions matching TRBD2. J was trimmed by 0 bases and V by 3 bases; bases with no gene match: 5. The CDR3 sequence is 18 residues long. Germline V gene data show CDR1 as SGHTA and CDR2 as FQGNSA. CDR3 region: CASSFWTSGAPNTGELFF. The CDR3 bases are TGTGCCAGCAGCTTTTGGACTAGCGGGGCTCCGAACACCGGGGAGCTGTTTTTT.

With regard to this clone: The junction differs from germline at one of its ends, possibly a read error. V gene TRBV6-5 combines with J gene TRBJ2-7; 7 nucleotides agree with TRBD1. The CDR3 length is 13 residues. Germline V gives CDR1 MNHEY, CDR2 SVGAGI. The CDR3, as DNA: TGTGCCAGCAGTGACGGACAGGTCCACGAGCAGCACTTC. Translating gives CASSDGQVHEQHF.

The V gene is TRBV7-8, the J gene TRBJ1-5, with a tentative D call TRBD1 (6 bases). Per germline, CDR1 SGHVS and CDR2 FQNEAQ. The CDR3 is made up of 14 amino acids. Trimming took 8 bases from V and 0 from J, leaving 11 bases between them. Here the CDR3 reads CASGQPYSNQPQHF. The CDR3 DNA sequence: TGTGCCAGCGGACAGCCTTATAGCAATCAGCCCCAGCATTTT.